Sequencing of this TCR beta chain was carried out in a study of cytomegalovirus exposure and HLA in healthy donors. Study overall: In an earlier analysis, 90 million to 130 million unique TCR beta sequences were found from 150 million to 200 million T cells. Genotyping of under 500 donors showed that 80% to 85% belonged to the Caucasian-associated ancestry cluster.

The germline V gene encodes CDR1 SGHRS and CDR2 YFSETQ. This CDR3 contains 14 residues. Trimming stripped 5 bases from V and 1 base from J, with 7 bases between. This PCR relied on a set of 60 Vbeta primers and 13 Jbeta primers. TCRdb's copy holds only in-frame clones and misses some; the assay was immunoSEQ multiplex PCR. Among about 190,000 clones, roughly 74% were seen once, and the ten largest hold about 1.7%. The clonotype comes from a woman in her 30s in good health and CMV-seronegative. The chain recombines TRBV5-1 with TRBJ2-6; maybe TRBD2 (5 bases). Sequencing used PBMCs. This chain's CDR3 is CASSGLSGANVLTF. DNA for the CDR3: TGCGCCAGCAGTGGACTGTCTGGGGCCAACGTCCTGACTTTC.